This T cell receptor beta chain was sequenced in a study of response to subunit inactivated influenza vaccine (dated 2018 in TCRdb). Some background on the complete study: Deep quantitative T cell receptor repertoire profiling was used in the study to track responses to a trivalent subunit inactivated influenza vaccine. Summary of the overall study and its limitations: The authors suggested that each seasonal influenza vaccination may recruit only a limited number of new T cells.

Concerning this clonotype itself: Its antigen remains undetermined. Base qualities are missing; no much larger clone stands one base away.

Deletion took 3 bases off V and 5 bases off J, with a span of 14 bases between the germline ends. The germline V gene specifies SGDLS as CDR1 and YYNGEE as CDR2. From the cysteine up to the phenylalanine, the CDR3 has a length of 14 residues. Of the read, only the CDR3 DNA is kept; its 42 bases are in frame from base 1. Receptor libraries were prepared by RT-PCR. Sequencing used an Illumina HiSeq 2500. TCRdb itself trimmed the public reads at Q25 with fastp, ran MiXCR and retained productive beta chains. Rows matching on CDR3 protein sequence are summarized as one entry with the most common DNA and genes. This sample lists under 850,000 distinct CDR3 sequences; around 20% were detected once. Clones ranked in the top ten supply under 13% of the sample.

This chain is built from TRBV9 and TRBJ2-5; the D gene is possibly TRBD2, with 7 bases matching. This sample comprised PBMCs from blood, obtained about 5 days after vaccination. This sequence originates from a man in his fifties who received an inactivated influenza vaccine. Donor details come from another sample of the same person, matched by shared clones. The nucleotides are TGTGCCAGCAGCGGGGGGGGGCCAGGGGAGACCCAGTACTTC. It translates as CASSGGGPGETQYF.